This record looks at one TCR beta chain sequence and its context. Its cognate antigen is unknown. V lost 2 bases, J lost 1 base, and 4 bases stayed unmatched. The CDR3 length is 15 residues. Germline lookup yields CDR1 SGHRS and CDR2 YFSETQ. Sample treatment: approximately 9-day PBMC culture with coronavirus spike peptide pools or control peptides (ViraFEST assay). This entry belongs to a study of vaccination and CD4 T cells after COVID-19. The Oncomine TCR Beta short-read assay sequenced DNA from cultured CD4+ T cells. MiXCR was run by TCRdb on the PCR reads, yielding one entry per CDR3 protein. The sample lists approximately 6,000 distinct CDR3 sequences; about 50% were seen once.

This clonotype originated in a human donor who had recovered from COVID-19. The chain uses TRBV5-1 and TRBJ1-1; 8 bases match TRBD1. The sequenced sample was CD4+ T cells from blood, cultured in vitro. CDR3 sequence: CASSFRTGTNTEAFF. DNA for the CDR3: TGCGCCAGCAGCTTTCGGACAGGGACGAACACTGAAGCTTTCTTT.